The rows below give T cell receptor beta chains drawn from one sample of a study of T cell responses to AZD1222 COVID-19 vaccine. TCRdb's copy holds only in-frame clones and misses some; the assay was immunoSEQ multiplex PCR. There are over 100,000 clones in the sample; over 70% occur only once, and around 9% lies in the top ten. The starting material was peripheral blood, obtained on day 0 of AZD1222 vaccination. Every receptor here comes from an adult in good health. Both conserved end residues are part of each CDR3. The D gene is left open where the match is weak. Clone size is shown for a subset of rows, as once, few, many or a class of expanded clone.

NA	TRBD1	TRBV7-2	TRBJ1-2	TGTGCCAGCAGCACAGGGGGGTCTCGTGGCTACACCTTC	CASSTGGSRGYTF
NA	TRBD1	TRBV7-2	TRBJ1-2	TGTGCCAGCAGCTTAGTTGATGGGACAGGGAAGAGGGAGACCTTC	CASSLVDGTGKRETF
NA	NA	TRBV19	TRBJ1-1	TGTGCCAGTACCCTCACAGGGAGAACTGAAGCTTTCTTT	CASTLTGRTEAFF
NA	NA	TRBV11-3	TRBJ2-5	TGTGCCAGCAGCCCTCATAGGGGAGAGACCCAGTACTTC	CASSPHRGETQYF
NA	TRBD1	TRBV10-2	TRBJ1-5	TGCGCCAGCAGTGGCCACGACAGGGGTCAGAATCAGCCCCAGCATTTT	CASSGHDRGQNQPQHF
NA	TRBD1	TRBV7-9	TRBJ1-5	TGTGCCAGCAGCCCGGGACAGGCCGGGCAGCCCCAGCATTTT	CASSPGQAGQPQHF
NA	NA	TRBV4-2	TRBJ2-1	TGTGCCAGCAGCCAAAGCAGGGGAGGGAATGAGCAGTTCTTC	CASSQSRGGNEQFF
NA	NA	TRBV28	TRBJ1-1	TGTGCCAGCACCGGTGCGGGAGGGGGGAACACTGAAGCTTTCTTT	CASTGAGGGNTEAFF
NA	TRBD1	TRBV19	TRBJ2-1	TGTGCCAGTACGCGGACAGGGGTCAATGAGCAGTTCTTC	CASTRTGVNEQFF
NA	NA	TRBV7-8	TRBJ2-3	TGTGCCAGCAGCGTCGGGACTGCAGATACGCAGTATTTT	CASSVGTADTQYF
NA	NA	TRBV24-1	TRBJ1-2	TGTGCCACCAGCCCCAAGGGGCCACGGTATGGCTACACCTTC	CATSPKGPRYGYTF
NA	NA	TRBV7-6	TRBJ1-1	TGTGCCAGCAGCTTATCCCGGGGCCAGGGAACGAACACTGAAGCTTTCTTT	CASSLSRGQGTNTEAFF
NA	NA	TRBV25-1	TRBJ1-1	TGTGCCAGCAGTGATTCGGACACTGAAGCTTTCTTT	CASSDSDTEAFF
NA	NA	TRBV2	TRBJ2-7	TGTGCCAGCAGGGGGGACTTGAGCTACGAGCAGTACTTC	CASRGDLSYEQYF
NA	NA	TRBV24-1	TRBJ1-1	TGTGCCCCAAATTTTAGATACCCCACTGAAGCTTTCTTT	CAPNFRYPTEAFF
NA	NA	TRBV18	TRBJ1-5	TGTGCCAGCTCACAAAGCAGGGATCAGCCCCAGCATTTT	CASSQSRDQPQHF
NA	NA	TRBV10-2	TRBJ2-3	TGCGCCAGCAGTCCTTCCCCTAGCGTCGTTACGCAGTATTTT	CASSPSPSVVTQYF
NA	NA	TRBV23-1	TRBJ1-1	TGCGCCAGGACACCAGAGGGACGTGGCACTGAAGCTTTCTTT	CARTPEGRGTEAFF
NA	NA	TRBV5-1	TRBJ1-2	TGCGCCAGCAGCCTTCAGGGATATTCTAACTATGGCTACACCTTC	CASSLQGYSNYGYTF
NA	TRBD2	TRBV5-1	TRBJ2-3	TGCGCCAGCAGCTTGGGGACTAGCGGGGTCAGCACAGATACGCAGTATTTT	CASSLGTSGVSTDTQYF
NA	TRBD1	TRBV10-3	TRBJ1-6	TGTGCCATCAGTCCGGGACAGGGTAGCTCACCCCTCCACTTT	CAISPGQGSSPLHF
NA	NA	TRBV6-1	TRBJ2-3	TGTGCCAGCAGTGATAGGCCGCTTAGCACAGATACGCAGTATTTT	CASSDRPLSTDTQYF
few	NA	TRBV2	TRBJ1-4	TGTGCCAGCAGTGAATGGGGGACTAATGAAAAACTGTTTTTT	CASSEWGTNEKLFF
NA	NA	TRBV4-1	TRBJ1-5	TGCGCCAGCAGCCAAGATCAACGGGATTATCAGCCCCAGCATTTT	CASSQDQRDYQPQHF
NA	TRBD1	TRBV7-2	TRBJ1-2	TGTGCCAGCAGCCCCCGGACAGGGCAAAACTATGGCTACACCTTC	CASSPRTGQNYGYTF
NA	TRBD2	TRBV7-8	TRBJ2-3	TGTGCCAGCAGCCCCCGGAGTCGCGGGAGGGTACTTCGGACAGATACGCAGTATTTT	CASSPRSRGRVLRTDTQYF
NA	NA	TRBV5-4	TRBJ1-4	TGTGCCAGCAGCTTGGACAGAACAACTAATGAAAAACTGTTTTTT	CASSLDRTTNEKLFF
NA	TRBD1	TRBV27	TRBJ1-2	TGTGCCAGCAGGCAACTTGGACAGGGCGAAGGCTACACCTTC	CASRQLGQGEGYTF
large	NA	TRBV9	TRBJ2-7	TGTGCCAGCAGCGTAGGTGGATACGACGAGCAGTACTTC	CASSVGGYDEQYF
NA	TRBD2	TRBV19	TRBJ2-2	TGTGCCAGTAGGACAGGGAACCCGGGACTAGCGGCCGGGGAGCTGTTTTTT	CASRTGNPGLAAGELFF
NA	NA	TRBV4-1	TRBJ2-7	TGCGCCAGCAGCCAAGATCGCCGGAATTACTACGAGCAGTACTTC	CASSQDRRNYYEQYF